The present T cell receptor (beta chain) was sequenced within a study of blood T cell repertoires in COVID-19. Study background: COVID-19 samples from acute and convalescent phases originated in the United States, Italy and Spain.

V lost 3 bases to trimming and J lost 4 bases; unmatched junction nucleotides: 7. The germline CDR1 and CDR2 sequences are SGHNT and YYREEE (reference sequence). This CDR3 contains 16 residues. Original processing methods: Amplified reference gene primers provided the basis for estimating nucleated cell counts. The table came from immunoSEQ multiplex PCR; TCRdb's copy has only in-frame clones and leaves some out. V and J calls and clone size are given by that table; D and trimming were obtained from the DNA. Among more than 250,000 clones, about 86% were seen once, and the ten largest hold 2% to 2.5%.

The TCR sequence derives from a woman aged 25-40 years who had recovered from COVID-19. Sequencing was carried out using peripheral blood. The chain is built from TRBV5-4 and TRBJ2-1; 10 bases are a match to TRBD2. CDR3 protein: CASSSSTSGIYNEQFF. CDR3 DNA sequence: TGTGCCAGCAGCTCTTCCACTAGCGGGATATACAATGAGCAGTTCTTC.